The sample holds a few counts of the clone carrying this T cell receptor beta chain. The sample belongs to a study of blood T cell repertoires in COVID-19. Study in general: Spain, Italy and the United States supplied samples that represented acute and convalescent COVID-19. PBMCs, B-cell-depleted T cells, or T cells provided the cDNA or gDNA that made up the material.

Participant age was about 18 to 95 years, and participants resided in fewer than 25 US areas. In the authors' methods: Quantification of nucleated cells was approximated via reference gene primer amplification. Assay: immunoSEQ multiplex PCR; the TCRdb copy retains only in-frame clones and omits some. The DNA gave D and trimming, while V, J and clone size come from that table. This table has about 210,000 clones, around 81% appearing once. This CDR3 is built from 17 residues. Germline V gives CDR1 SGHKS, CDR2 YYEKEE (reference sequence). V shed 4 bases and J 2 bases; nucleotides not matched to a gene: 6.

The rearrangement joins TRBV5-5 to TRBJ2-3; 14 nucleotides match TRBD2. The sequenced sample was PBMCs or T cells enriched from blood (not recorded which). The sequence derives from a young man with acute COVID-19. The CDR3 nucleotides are TGTGCCAGCAGCCCACGACTAGCGGGGGGGATCACAGATACGCAGTATTTT. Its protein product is CASSPRLAGGITDTQYF.